This T cell receptor beta chain was found in a study of T cells after yellow fever vaccination (dated by TCRdb to about 2019). Regarding the study in general: The SMART-Seq v4 Ultra Low Input RNA kit was used to prepare libraries from fractions with low cell numbers. Blood was collected at multiple timepoints before and after primary and secondary immunization, and bulk PBMC replicates and cell subsets were isolated. To track T-cell clones before and after primary and booster YFV17D yellow fever vaccination, bulk TCR alpha and beta repertoires were sequenced longitudinally. Two healthy male donors, one aged 18 to 29 and one aged 30 to 40 years, made up the cohort.

TCR cDNA was synthesized by 5'RACE template switching, which introduced a universal primer site and unique molecular identifiers. Priming for cDNA synthesis came from both the TCR alpha and TCR beta constant segments. Two PCR steps were used to amplify libraries, with sample barcodes and sequencing adapters being added in the second step. Sequencing of the libraries was done on either Illumina HiSeq 2500 (2x100 bp) or NovaSeq (2x150 bp). As for the authors' bioinformatics: MIGEC handled demultiplexing of reads and collapsing into UMI consensus sequences, while MiXCR performed V(D)J alignment. Using edgeR on replicate PBMC samples, clonotypes were called vaccine-responding if FDR was below 0.01 and the log2 fold change was above 5 up to day 15. Each bulk clonotype was labeled CD4 or CD8 based on which sequenced repertoire, CD4 or CD8, contained the clonotype at higher abundance. TCRdb ran its own pipeline on the public reads, namely fastp trimming at Q25 and MiXCR clone calling, and kept in-frame beta chains. Every distinct CDR3 protein forms one entry, paired with its most common genes and DNA. TCRdb assigned the V and J calls; the authors' analysis was not used. The sample table shows just under 600,000 distinct CDR3 sequences, and around an eighth are seen once. In total, the top ten clones hold roughly an eighth of the sample.

What the research found in general, with its limitations: Most clones expanded after primary vaccination (approximately 97% of CD4 and roughly 90% of CD8) were re-detected after the booster, suggesting that broad memory maintenance occurred. Because the study included only a couple of donors, the extent to which the findings can be generalized is limited. Compared with the primary T-cell response, the secondary T-cell response was faster but weaker, reaching its peak on day 5 rather than on day 15. A small share of clonotypes was detected in both CD4 and CD8 compartments, with the overlap likely arising from convergent recombination. Because abundant contaminating clonotypes from the bulk population could be contained in FACS-sorted repertoires, computational filtering was required.

According to the study, the label for this sample's treatment or condition signals: live attenuated yellow fever vaccine strain. Two biological replicates of bulk PBMCs were collected at each blood-draw timepoint. PBMCs were isolated from peripheral blood using a standard Ficoll-Paque protocol. TriZol was used to extract RNA from bulk PBMCs, from CD4 and CD8 fractions, and from dextramer-positive and dextramer-negative fractions. In its sample, this clonotype was seen a few times. This clone's antigen is unknown. Base qualities are not at hand, and no much larger clone is one base apart. Trimming leaves V shorter by 9 bases and J shorter by 5 bases, with the junction holding 8 bases beyond the gene matches. The germline V gene (reference sequence) supplies CDR1 PRHDT and CDR2 FYEKMQ. Including cysteine and phenylalanine, the CDR3 has 14 amino acids. CDR3 DNA is the only sequence kept; it has 42 bases, read in frame from the first base.

The sequence was collected from a young man who received the YFV17D yellow fever vaccine. Specimen: PBMCs, collected on the day of the yellow fever booster vaccination. Recombination joined TRBV13 with TRBJ2-2; 8 central bases correspond to TRBD1. In nucleotide form, the sequence is TGTGCCAGTGCCTCCGGGACAGGTACCGGGGAGCTGTTTTTT. Its product reads: CASASGTGTGELFF.